This T cell receptor (beta chain) was found in a study of blood T cell repertoires in COVID-19. Worth noting for this clone: The same CDR3 is also encoded by other DNA sequences in this sample.

Clones were read by immunoSEQ multiplex PCR, and TCRdb kept only the in-frame ones, dropping some. The repertoire holds more than 300,000 clones, with 70% to 90% as singletons. Trimming removed 0 bases at V and 0 bases at J, with 6 bases between. CDR3 length: 14 residues. Germline-derived CDR1 and CDR2 are MNHEY and SMNVEV (reference sequence). The specimen sequenced was peripheral blood. The chain recombines TRBV27 with TRBJ2-7; D is undetermined. The sequence derives from a woman in her twenties or thirties with COVID-19, enrolled during active disease. CDR3 nucleotide sequence: TGTGCCAGCAGTTTATCGGGCCTCTCCTACGAGCAGTACTTC. It translates to CASSLSGLSYEQYF.